Reported below is one T cell receptor (beta chain). The target antigen is unknown. This sample was included in a study of Ad26.COV2.S vaccination and SARS-CoV-2 variants. Whole-study context: Once or twice, 56 days apart, Ad26.COV2.S was delivered intramuscularly.

The treatment: roughly 19 received Ad26.COV2.S at low or high dose, single or two shots; roughly five received placebo; per-sample allocation not given. Day 63 after the first injection of vaccine or placebo was the sampling time. General study points: Individuals receiving vaccine had higher spike-specific TCR breadth than placebo recipients did.

The germline V and J ends were trimmed by 5 bases and 6 bases, with 14 bases remaining between them. Germline V gene sequence: CDR1 LGHNT, CDR2 FRNRAP. The length of the CDR3 is 13 residues. Repertoires were generated with immunoSEQ multiplex PCR, while TCRdb's copy carries only in-frame clones and drops some. The repertoire holds hundreds of thousands of clones, with 80% to 90% as singletons. This chain uses TRBV12-5 with TRBJ2-7; unclear D gene. Sample: peripheral blood, taken in a trial of Ad26.COV2.S vaccine versus placebo. This receptor was obtained from a person between 18 and 59 years old who received the Ad26.COV2.S COVID-19 vaccine or a placebo. CDR3 bases: TGTGCTAGTGGTCCTCAGCTTTTCTCCGAGCAGTACTTC. As protein: CASGPQLFSEQYF.